This TCR beta chain emerged from a study of shared clonotypes between healthy human individuals. Clones were sequenced by immunoSEQ multiplex PCR, and TCRdb holds only the in-frame ones, with some missing. The sample comprises 550,000 to 600,000 clones, 70% to 80% of which are singletons, and around 13% rests with the top ten. Germline CDR1 and CDR2: SGHRS and YFSETQ. V was pared by 4 bases and J by 5 bases, with 5 bases of the junction left unmatched. There are 13 residues in the CDR3. The chain carries TRBV5-1 and TRBJ1-2, with 7 positions matching TRBD1. The clonotype originates from a woman aged 40-49 years in good health. Some clones in this sample may be carry-over from other donors' samples. What was sequenced was PBMCs. The CDR3 DNA reads TGCGCCAGCAGCCCGAGGACAGGTTATGGCTACACCTTC. Protein sequence: CASSPRTGYGYTF.